This is a list of T cell receptor beta chains from one sample in a study of T cells after yellow fever vaccination. TCRdb itself ran the 5' RACE reads through MiXCR, one entry per CDR3 protein. The table records a few hundred thousand distinct CDR3 sequences, roughly 5% of them present only once. This sample comprised CD4+ T cells sorted from PBMCs, obtained on the day of the yellow fever booster vaccination. These receptor sequences come from a man aged 18 to 30 who received the YFV17D yellow fever vaccine. CDR3s include the opening cysteine and the closing phenylalanine or tryptophan. The D gene is left open where the match is weak. Some rows mark clone size as missing; the rest say once, few, many or name a class of expanded clone.

V gene	clone size	J gene	D gene	CDR3 protein	CDR3 DNA
TRBV29-1	few	TRBJ2-7	TRBD2	CSAGLDPMDEQYF	TGCAGCGCCGGACTAGACCCTATGGACGAGCAGTACTTC
TRBV28	NA	TRBJ1-2	NA	CASSSGGQDYGYTF	TGTGCCAGCAGTTCCGGGGGGCAGGACTATGGCTACACCTTC
TRBV5-1	few	TRBJ1-2	NA	CASSEGGGYTF	TGCGCCAGCAGCGAGGGTGGCGGCTACACCTTC
TRBV30	many	TRBJ2-3	NA	CAWLSGTDTQYF	TGTGCCTGGCTCTCCGGCACAGATACGCAGTATTTT
TRBV7-2	NA	TRBJ2-3	TRBD2	CASRSRLAGGADTQYF	TGTGCCAGCAGATCTAGACTAGCGGGGGGTGCAGATACGCAGTATTTT
TRBV7-2	NA	TRBJ1-5	TRBD1	CASSLAGQGQPQHF	TGTGCCAGCAGTCTGGCGGGACAGGGGCAGCCCCAGCATTTT
TRBV15	few	TRBJ2-3	NA	CATSRDSRDTQYF	TGTGCCACCAGCAGAGACTCACGAGATACGCAGTATTTT
TRBV12-3/TRBV12-4	many	TRBJ2-2	TRBD1	CASITDRVAGELFF	TGTGCCAGCATCACGGACAGGGTCGCCGGGGAGCTGTTTTTT
TRBV5-4	few	TRBJ2-1	TRBD1	CASSRQGEQFF	TGTGCCAGCAGCAGACAGGGTGAGCAGTTCTTC
TRBV28	many	TRBJ1-5	NA	CASSLYRQPQHF	TGTGCCAGCAGTTTATATAGACAGCCCCAGCATTTT
TRBV5-1	few	TRBJ2-7	NA	CASSQSPGRRSGYF	TGCGCCAGCAGCCAATCGCCGGGACGCAGGAGCGGGTACTTC
TRBV4-3	many	TRBJ2-5	NA	CASSHEQRLGPEQETQYF	TGCGCCAGCAGCCACGAACAACGGCTGGGGCCCGAACAAGAGACCCAGTACTTC
TRBV12-3/TRBV12-4	NA	TRBJ1-2	TRBD1	CASSSAGTANYGYTF	TGTGCCAGCAGTTCCGCCGGGACAGCTAACTATGGCTACACCTTC
TRBV4-1	NA	TRBJ1-2	TRBD1	CASSQDQMGQGAYGYTF	TGCGCCAGCAGCCAAGATCAAATGGGACAGGGGGCTTATGGCTACACCTTC
TRBV5-5	many	TRBJ2-7	NA	CASSLSTSRALYEQYF	TGTGCCAGCAGCTTGAGTACTAGCCGGGCCCTATACGAGCAGTACTTC
TRBV12-3/TRBV12-4	few	TRBJ2-3	NA	CASKRLLSTDTQYF	TGTGCCAGCAAAAGACTGCTCAGCACAGATACGCAGTATTTT
TRBV6-2/TRBV6-3	NA	TRBJ2-1	NA	CASSPGGTQSNEQFF	TGTGCCAGCAGCCCAGGTGGGACCCAAAGCAATGAGCAGTTCTTC
TRBV7-3	many	TRBJ1-1	NA	CASSSPGATEAFF	TGTGCCAGCAGCTCCCCAGGGGCCACTGAAGCTTTCTTT
TRBV24-1	NA	TRBJ2-3	NA	CATSDLRDTQYF	TGTGCCACCAGTGATTTGAGGGATACGCAGTATTTT
TRBV6-5	NA	TRBJ1-3	NA	CASSYSRVQGLSGNTIYF	TGTGCCAGCAGTTACTCGAGGGTCCAGGGACTCTCTGGAAACACCATATATTTT
TRBV12-5	few	TRBJ2-5	NA	CASGPPSGVQTQYF	TGTGCTAGTGGTCCCCCGTCAGGGGTGCAGACCCAGTACTTC
TRBV5-1	many	TRBJ2-1	NA	CASSIGLAGSEQFF	TGCGCCAGCAGCATTGGGCTGGCAGGCAGTGAGCAGTTCTTC
TRBV20-1	few	TRBJ1-1	NA	CSASRILNTEAFF	TGCAGTGCTAGTCGGATTCTGAACACTGAAGCTTTCTTT
TRBV7-2	NA	TRBJ1-5	NA	CASSLWGGGPNQPRHF	TGTGCCAGCAGCTTATGGGGTGGGGGACCCAATCAGCCCCGGCATTTT
TRBV7-2	NA	TRBJ1-5	TRBD1	CASSFRTGGQNQPQHF	TGTGCCAGCAGCTTTAGGACAGGGGGCCAAAATCAGCCCCAGCATTTT
TRBV20-1	NA	TRBJ2-4	NA	CSARERGSHNIQYF	TGCAGTGCTAGAGAGCGGGGCAGTCATAACATTCAGTACTTC
TRBV2	few	TRBJ1-5	NA	CASTEAVYSNQPQHF	TGTGCCAGCACGGAAGCCGTATATAGCAATCAGCCCCAGCATTTT
TRBV4-1	few	TRBJ1-4	NA	CASSQGVGQPYEKLFF	TGCGCCAGCAGCCAAGGGGTTGGACAGCCGTATGAAAAACTGTTTTTT
TRBV12-3/TRBV12-4	many	TRBJ1-2	TRBD1	CASTLGRRGLSGYTF	TGTGCCAGCACCCTTGGACGGAGGGGGCTTAGTGGCTACACCTTC
TRBV5-4	many	TRBJ1-1	NA	CASSRGFLDNTEAFF	TGTGCCAGCAGCCGTGGGTTCCTGGACAACACTGAAGCTTTCTTT
TRBV28	many	TRBJ2-5	NA	CASTPGRAETQYF	TGTGCCAGCACCCCAGGCAGGGCAGAGACCCAGTACTTC
TRBV10-3	few	TRBJ2-7	NA	CAIRVGTSDEQYF	TGTGCCATCAGGGTGGGGACTTCCGACGAGCAGTACTTC
TRBV7-9	few	TRBJ1-1	NA	CASSFGTSGLVYIAEEAFF	TGTGCCAGCAGCTTCGGAACATCGGGGCTCGTTTATATTGCGGAGGAAGCTTTCTTT